These 32 T cell receptor beta chains were all obtained from the same sample, sequenced in a study of vaccination and CD4 T cells after COVID-19 (dated by TCRdb to between 2021 and 2023). Libraries came from PCR. The sample was run on an Illumina iSeq 100. DNA from cultured CD4+ T cells was subjected to TCR sequencing with the Oncomine TCR Beta short-read assay at the Johns Hopkins FTIC core. The raw public reads went through TCRdb reprocessing: fastp at Q25, MiXCR clone calling, in-frame beta chains kept. Entries that share a CDR3 protein sequence are merged under the most common genes and DNA. The sample includes 15,000 to 20,000 distinct CDR3 sequences, with under 45% observed a single time. Approximately 7% of the sample is taken by the ten largest. These receptors lack a known antigen. This sample's treatment or condition label indicates: roughly nine-day PBMC culture with coronavirus spike peptide pools or control peptides (ViraFEST assay).

The starting material was CD4+ T cells from blood, cultured in vitro, obtained after SARS-CoV-2 vaccination. The receptor source for this set is a human donor who had recovered from COVID-19.

The rearrangement joins TRBV19 to TRBJ2-1; 10 bases are shared with TRBD1. CDR1 and CDR2 from the germline V gene are LNHDA and SQIVND (reference sequence). This CDR3 region has 17 residues. V lost 4 bases, J lost 3 bases, and 9 bases stayed unmatched. The DNA of the CDR3 is TGTGCCAGTAGTAACCCCGGGACAGGGGTTGACTACAATGAGCAGTTCTTC. Its protein is CASSNPGTGVDYNEQFF.

CDR3 sequence: CASSFSWAGNTEAFF. CDR3 in DNA: TGTGCCAGCAGTTTTTCGTGGGCGGGAAACACTGAAGCTTTCTTT. The gene calls are TRBV28 and TRBJ1-1; D call uncertain. The V gene's germline CDR1 is MDHEN and CDR2 SYDVKM. This CDR3 comprises 15 residues. Trimming took 3 bases from V and 2 from J, leaving 13 bases between them.

V gene TRBV20-1 combines with J gene TRBJ2-7; D possibly corresponds to TRBD2 (6 bases). Trimming left V 8 bases short and J 3 bases short, with 17 bases between. This CDR3 region has 13 residues. The V gene's germline CDR1 is DFQATT and CDR2 SNEGSKA (reference sequence). DNA for the CDR3: TGCAGTACGCTTGGGGACTCGAGCTACGAGCAGTACTTC. The encoded protein is CSTLGDSSYEQYF.

The rearrangement links TRBV28 to TRBJ2-7, with 7 bases matching TRBD2. The V and J ends lost 6 bases and 3 bases, in that order; junction bases with no gene match: 5. There are 13 residues in the CDR3. CDR1 MDHEN and CDR2 SYDVKM come from the germline V gene. The CDR3 reads CASRQTGGYEQYF. The CDR3 nucleotides read TGTGCCAGCAGACAAACGGGGGGCTACGAGCAGTACTTC. Full variable domain (outside the CDR3, taken from reference TRBV28 and TRBJ2-7): DVKVTQSSRYLVKRTGEKVFLECVQDMDHENMFWYRQDPGLGLRLIYFSYDVKMKEKGDIPEGYSVSREKKERFSLILESASTNQTSMYLCASRQTGGYEQYFGPGTRLTVT.

The CDR3 is CASSNPLRRHEQYF. The DNA of the CDR3 is TGTGCCAGCAGTAATCCTCTACGCAGGCACGAGCAGTACTTC. The chain joins TRBV2 to TRBJ2-7; D is uncertain. CDR1 is SNHLY, CDR2 FYNNEI, per germline. Trimming removed 5 bases from V and 5 bases from J, with 16 bases in between. This CDR3 contains 14 residues.

The gene calls are TRBV10-3 and TRBJ2-5; the D gene could be TRBD1 or TRBD2 (5 bases each). The ends were cut back, 2 bases at V and 5 bases at J, with 15 bases in the middle. Germline CDR1 ENHRY, CDR2 SYGVKD. The CDR3 totals 15 residues. Here the CDR3 DNA reads TGTGCCATCAGTGAGCATGACGGGACGGATGAGACCCAGTACTTC. It encodes CAISEHDGTDETQYF.

This clonotype showed up just a few times. The chain combines TRBV20-1 with TRBJ1-1; 9 bases are a match to TRBD1. V was pared by 6 bases and J by 5 bases, with 7 bases of the junction left unmatched. CDR1 is DFQATT and CDR2 is SNEGSKA in the germline V gene (reference sequence). The CDR3 is 13 amino acids. CDR3 in amino acids: CSAPGQGRTEAFF. Here the CDR3 DNA reads TGCAGTGCCCCGGGACAGGGAAGAACTGAAGCTTTCTTT.

The chain carries TRBV7-2 and TRBJ1-4; 8 nucleotides line up with TRBD1. Germline lookup yields CDR1 SGHTA and CDR2 FQGNSA. The CDR3 has 13 residues. Trimming cost V 4 bases and J 7 bases; bases outside gene matches: 2. The CDR3 sequence is CASSSDRAEKLFF. For the CDR3, the DNA is TGTGCCAGCAGCTCGGACAGGGCTGAAAAACTGTTTTTT.

This clonotype showed up just a few times. V gene TRBV20-1 combines with J gene TRBJ2-7; the D gene is possibly TRBD2 (6 bases). Trimming left V 1 base short and J 6 bases short, with 10 bases between. CDR3 length equals 12 residues. Germline lookup yields CDR1 DFQATT and CDR2 SNEGSKA (reference sequence). The CDR3 is CSARVGGVEQYF. The CDR3 nucleotides read TGCAGTGCTAGAGTAGGAGGGGTCGAGCAGTACTTC.

This clonotype is deemed medium-sized. The chain has TRBV2 and TRBJ1-2; TRBD1 matches 9 bases. The CDR3 has 16 residues. Germline values: CDR1 SNHLY, CDR2 FYNNEI. The ends lost 4 bases at V and 0 bases at J; junction bases unmatched: 6. The CDR3 protein is CASSATGGVPNYGYTF. The CDR3 region has the DNA TGTGCCAGCAGTGCTACAGGGGGCGTACCTAACTATGGCTACACCTTC.

This clonotype has a handful of counts. In DNA, the CDR3 is TGCAGTGCTAATAGGCAGGGGGCGGTCTATGGCTACACCTTC. Amino acid sequence: CSANRQGAVYGYTF. This chain uses TRBV20-1 with TRBJ1-2; 8 bases align to TRBD1. This CDR3 comprises 14 residues. J lost 4 bases, V lost 4 bases, and 8 bases had no gene match. Germline V lookup: CDR1 DFQATT, CDR2 SNEGSKA (reference sequence).

This chain connects TRBV6-1 to TRBJ2-1; D unresolved. CDR1 is MNHNS, CDR2 SASEGT, per germline. CDR3 length: 14 residues. V lost 7 bases and J lost 0, with 10 bases in between. The CDR3 region is CASTDVRSYNEQFF. As DNA, the CDR3 is TGTGCCAGCACCGACGTGCGCTCCTACAATGAGCAGTTCTTC.

V gene TRBV7-8 combines with J gene TRBJ2-7; 7 bases are shared with TRBD2. Trimming at V came to 1 base and at J to 7 bases, leaving 4 bases not matched to a gene. The germline gives CDR1 SGHVS, CDR2 FQNEAQ. The CDR3 contains 13 residues. The CDR3 DNA reads as TGTGCCAGCAGCTTAGACGGGGGGAGGGAGCAGTACTTC. This gives the protein CASSLDGGREQYF.

The chain employs TRBV20-1 and TRBJ2-7, with D maybe TRBD2 (5 bases). Between the trimmed V and J ends, which lost 6 bases and 0 bases, there was a span of 15 bases. The V gene's germline CDR1 is DFQATT and CDR2 SNEGSKA (reference sequence). This CDR3 has 14 amino acids. CDR3 sequence (DNA): TGCAGTGCGCAGCCCCTAGCTTCCTCCTACGAGCAGTACTTC. Translation gives CSAQPLASSYEQYF.

The rearrangement uses TRBV10-2 and TRBJ2-3; D perhaps matches TRBD2 (6 bases). Trimming removed 6 bases at V and 0 bases at J, with 10 bases between. The germline gives CDR1 WSHSY, CDR2 SAAADI. The CDR3 is 14 amino acids. CDR3 sequence (DNA): TGCGCCAGCAGACTAGCCTTGAGCACAGATACGCAGTATTTT. This gives the protein CASRLALSTDTQYF.

The CDR3 spells CASSEEFRGESTDTQYF. DNA of the CDR3: TGTGCCAGCAGTGAGGAGTTTAGGGGCGAGAGCACAGATACGCAGTATTTT. The chain uses TRBV25-1 and TRBJ2-3; perhaps TRBD1 as D (5 bases). Per germline, CDR1 MGHDK and CDR2 SYGVNS. The CDR3 contains 17 residues. V was pared by 3 bases and J by 0 bases, with 16 bases between.

The chain couples TRBV6-1 to TRBJ1-6, with 10 bases identical to TRBD1. Losses at the gene ends were 9 bases for V and 8 bases for J; bases not matched to a gene: 1. The CDR3 spans 12 residues. The germline gives CDR1 MNHNS, CDR2 SASEGT. The CDR3 nucleotides are TGTGCCAGTGGGACAGGGGATTCACCCCTCCACTTT. Its protein product is CASGTGDSPLHF.

This clonotype was counted once. The chain joins TRBV10-3 to TRBJ1-1; D is possibly TRBD1 (6 bases). This CDR3 comprises 13 residues. Germline V gene data show CDR1 as ENHRY and CDR2 as SYGVKD. V was pared by 6 bases and J by 3 bases, with 11 bases between. The CDR3 DNA sequence: TGTGCCATCAGGGACAGCCCGGACACTGAAGCTTTCTTT. Residues: CAIRDSPDTEAFF.

This clonotype has a handful of counts. The rearrangement links TRBV6-1 to TRBJ2-7; no definite D call. The ends were cut back, 1 base at V and 9 bases at J, with 13 bases in the middle. From germline, CDR1 is MNHNS and CDR2 SASEGT. There are 13 residues in the CDR3. CDR3 region: CASSEEGLSVQYF. The CDR3, as DNA: TGTGCCAGCAGTGAAGAGGGCTTAAGCGTGCAGTACTTC.

The J gene is TRBJ1-6, the V gene TRBV6-2 or TRBV6-3, with TRBD1 matching over 8 bases. The CDR3 runs to 15 residues. Germline V CDR1 and CDR2: MNHEY, SVGEGT. The V gene end was trimmed by 6 bases and the J gene end by 8 bases; junction bases not matched to a gene: 9. The CDR3 here is CASSLHTGGYSPLHF. CDR3 nucleotides: TGTGCCAGCAGCCTACATACAGGGGGTTATTCACCCCTCCACTTT.

This sequence joins TRBV7-9 and TRBJ2-7; TRBD1 aligns across 7 bases. Germline V CDR1 and CDR2: SEHNR, FQNEAQ (reference sequence). The CDR3 consists of 13 residues. Trimming at V came to 6 bases and at J to 3 bases, leaving 5 bases not matched to a gene. CDR3 residues: CASRPQGDYEQYF. The CDR3 DNA reads as TGTGCCAGCAGACCTCAGGGGGACTACGAGCAGTACTTC.

V gene TRBV6-1 combines with J gene TRBJ2-5; D call uncertain. Trimming pared 1 base from V and 5 bases from J, leaving 14 bases between. CDR1 MNHNS and CDR2 SASEGT come from the germline V gene. This CDR3 contains 15 residues. The CDR3 DNA is TGTGCCAGCAGTGAAGTTGGAGCCCCATGGGAGACCCAGTACTTC. Protein product: CASSEVGAPWETQYF.

The chain combines TRBV20-1 with TRBJ2-4; TRBD1 matches 8 bases. The CDR3 extends over 15 amino acids. Germline CDR1 reads DFQATT; CDR2 reads SNEGSKA (reference sequence). V was clipped by 3 bases and J by 6 bases; unmatched bases: 10. Written as DNA, the CDR3 is TGCAGTGCTAGGGACACAGGGGGTATGGGAAACATTCAGTACTTC. Its translation: CSARDTGGMGNIQYF.

The chain recombines TRBV30 with TRBJ1-5; D gene unclear. V was clipped by 2 bases and J by 2 bases, with 10 bases between them. There are 14 residues in the CDR3. The germline V gene encodes CDR1 GTSNPN and CDR2 SVGIG (reference sequence). The CDR3 protein is CAWSIGFGNQPQHF. Here the CDR3 DNA reads TGTGCCTGGAGTATCGGCTTCGGCAATCAGCCCCAGCATTTT.

This clonotype has a handful of counts. This chain uses TRBV7-3 with TRBJ2-2; D remains ambiguous. Germline CDR1 reads SGHTA; CDR2 reads FQGTGA. This CDR3 comprises 14 residues. Trimming removed 5 bases from V and 4 bases from J, with 11 bases in between. The CDR3 DNA reads as TGTGCCAGCAGCCTCGGCAGGACCACCGGGGAGCTGTTTTTT. Amino acids: CASSLGRTTGELFF.

The V call is TRBV7-2, the J call TRBJ2-7; tentatively, D is TRBD2 (5 bases). Germline V lookup: CDR1 SGHTA, CDR2 FQGNSA. This CDR3 is built from 13 residues. V dropped 5 bases and J dropped 12 bases, with 20 bases sitting between them. The CDR3 region is CASSNNPYGIWYF. CDR3 in DNA: TGTGCCAGCAGCAATAATCCGTACGGGATTTGGTACTTC.

This clonotype has only a few counts. This sequence joins TRBV7-9 and TRBJ2-5; no clear D gene. This CDR3 spans 13 amino acids. Deletions cut 0 bases from V and 4 bases from J, with 6 bases between. Germline V gene lookup returns CDR1 SEHNR and CDR2 FQNEAQ (reference sequence). CDR3 DNA sequence: TGTGCCAGCAGCTTAGCGCTCGCAGAGACCCAGTACTTC. Protein sequence: CASSLALAETQYF.

This sequence joins TRBV20-1 and TRBJ2-5; TRBD1 is a possible D gene (6 bases). Trimming took off 6 bases at V and 2 bases at J, with 10 bases between the two ends. In germline, CDR1 is DFQATT, CDR2 SNEGSKA (reference sequence). This CDR3 is built from 12 residues. The CDR3 sequence: CSAGQWQETQYF. The CDR3, as DNA: TGCAGTGCAGGACAGTGGCAAGAGACCCAGTACTTC.

The chain recombines TRBV7-3 with TRBJ2-5; 9 bases align to TRBD1. This CDR3 is 14 amino acids long. Germline V gene data show CDR1 as SGHTA and CDR2 as FQGTGA. The V segment lost 4 bases and the J segment 4 bases; nucleotides outside the gene matches: 4. CDR3 nucleotide sequence: TGTGCCAGCAGCTCGACAGGGGGGGGAGAGACCCAGTACTTC. Translated, it gives CASSSTGGGETQYF.

The J gene is TRBJ2-3, the V gene TRBV7-9, with D unresolved. This CDR3 has 13 residues. Looked up from germline, CDR1 is SEHNR and CDR2 is FQNEAQ (reference sequence). Trimming left V 5 bases short and J 2 bases short, with 8 bases between. The CDR3 loop is CASSPGDTDTQYF. For the CDR3, the DNA is TGTGCCAGCAGCCCAGGCGACACAGATACGCAGTATTTT. Looking up the rest from reference TRBV7-9 and TRBJ2-3 gives the full variable domain: DTGVSQNPRHKITKRGQNVTFRCDPISEHNRLYWYRQTLGQGPEFLTYFQNEAQLEKSRLLSDRFSAERPKGSFSTLEIQRTEQGDSAMYLCASSPGDTDTQYFGPGTRLTVL.

The J gene is TRBJ2-2, the V gene TRBV15; TRBD2 agrees at 9 bases. This CDR3 is built from 15 residues. Germline CDR1 is LNHNV and CDR2 is YYDKDF (reference sequence). Trimming removed 4 bases from V and 3 bases from J; junction bases left unmatched: 3. DNA of the CDR3: TGTGCCACCAGCAAGCGGGAGGTTGACACCGGGGAGCTGTTTTTT. Encoded protein: CATSKREVDTGELFF.

The chain carries TRBV5-1 and TRBJ2-5; TRBD1 agrees at 7 bases. Germline CDR1 and CDR2: SGHRS and YFSETQ. The CDR3 spans 14 residues. V was pared by 0 bases and J by 4 bases, with 3 bases of the junction left unmatched. The CDR3 loop is CASSLGNRGETQYF. The CDR3 nucleotides are TGCGCCAGCAGCTTGGGAAACAGGGGAGAGACCCAGTACTTC.